This T cell receptor beta chain was identified in a study of T cell responses to AZD1222 COVID-19 vaccine. Study context: Second doses that came at about 4 or about 12 weeks were put together.

Worth noting for this clone: Its target is not known.

The protocol was immunoSEQ multiplex PCR, while the TCRdb copy is restricted to in-frame clones and leaves out a portion. The table lists over 95,000 clones, about 89% of them singletons. CDR1 and CDR2 from the germline V gene are SGHAT and FQDESV (reference sequence). The CDR3 spans 14 residues. V was clipped by 5 bases and J by 6 bases; unmatched bases: 6. General study points: Sampling captured repertoires only after the peak T cell response. Clonal diversity was possibly underestimated; the donors were predominantly white British and more often female. Recipients of two AZD1222 doses showed rising Spike-specific TCR breadth and depth.

This receptor was obtained from an adult in good health. Sequenced here: peripheral blood, sampled on day 0 of AZD1222 vaccination. This sequence joins TRBV11-1 and TRBJ1-2; 10 positions agree with TRBD1. The CDR3 loop reads CASSLETGGNGYTF. CDR3 DNA: TGTGCCAGCAGCCTGGAGACAGGGGGCAATGGCTACACCTTC.